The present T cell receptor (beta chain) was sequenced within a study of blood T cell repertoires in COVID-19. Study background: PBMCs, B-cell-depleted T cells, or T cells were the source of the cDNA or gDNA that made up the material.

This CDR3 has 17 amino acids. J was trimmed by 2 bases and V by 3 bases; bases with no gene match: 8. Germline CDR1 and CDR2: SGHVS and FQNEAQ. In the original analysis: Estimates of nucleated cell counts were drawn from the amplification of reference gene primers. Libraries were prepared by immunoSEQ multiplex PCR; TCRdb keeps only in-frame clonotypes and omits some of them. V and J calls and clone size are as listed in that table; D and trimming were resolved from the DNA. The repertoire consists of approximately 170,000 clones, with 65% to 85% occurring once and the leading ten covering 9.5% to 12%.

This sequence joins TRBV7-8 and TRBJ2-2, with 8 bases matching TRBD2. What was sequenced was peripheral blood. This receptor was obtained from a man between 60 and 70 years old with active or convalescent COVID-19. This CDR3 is CASSFRTGGINTGELFF. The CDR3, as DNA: TGTGCCAGCAGCTTCCGAACGGGAGGGATTAACACCGGGGAGCTGTTTTTT.